This T cell receptor beta chain was sequenced in a study of circulating and synovial CD4+ cells in juvenile arthritis. Broader study findings: CPL and bulk CD4 samples differed at least tenfold in T cell genomes. These blood cells shared more CDR3 sequences with synovium than bulk blood.

A remark on this clone: Its specificity is not known.

The V gene's germline CDR1 is SGDLS and CDR2 YYNGEE. The V segment lost 3 bases and the J segment 6 bases; nucleotides outside the gene matches: 5. The CDR3 runs 13 residues. Repertoires were generated with immunoSEQ multiplex PCR, while TCRdb's copy carries only in-frame clones and drops some. The table shows tens of thousands of clones, with 90% to 95% occurring only once. The sequence derives from a human donor with juvenile idiopathic arthritis. Sample: CD4+ T cells from blood. The chain couples TRBV9 to TRBJ2-7; 8 positions match TRBD2. The CDR3 region is CASSGTSSGEQYF. CDR3 DNA sequence: TGTGCCAGCAGCGGGACTAGCAGTGGCGAGCAGTACTTC.